These T cell receptor beta chains were read from a single sample in a study of blood T cell repertoires in COVID-19. Using immunoSEQ multiplex PCR, the repertoire was profiled, and TCRdb retains in-frame clones only, with some absent. The repertoire holds about 250,000 clones, with around 84% as singletons. The sequenced sample consisted of PBMCs or T cells enriched from blood (not recorded which). The source of these receptors is a man aged 18-30 years who had recovered from COVID-19. CDR3s include the opening cysteine and the closing phenylalanine or tryptophan. Fields, in order: D gene, J gene, V gene, clone size, CDR3 DNA, CDR3 protein. D genes are given only for firm matches. The listing skips clone size in some rows; elsewhere it reads once, few, many or a size class.

D gene: TRBD1
J gene: TRBJ1-2
V gene: TRBV2
clone size: NA
CDR3 DNA: TGTGCCAGCAGCGAACAACCGACAGGGGGGACGTATGGCTACACCTTC
CDR3 protein: CASSEQPTGGTYGYTF

D gene: NA
J gene: TRBJ2-1
V gene: TRBV21-1
clone size: NA
CDR3 DNA: TGTGCCAGCAACTCAATGGGGGCGGTCCTGAGCTCCTACAATGAGCAGTTCTTC
CDR3 protein: CASNSMGAVLSSYNEQFF

D gene: NA
J gene: TRBJ1-4
V gene: TRBV30
clone size: NA
CDR3 DNA: TGTGCCTGGACCCGCCAGGGTGGCGAAAAACTGTTTTTT
CDR3 protein: CAWTRQGGEKLFF

D gene: NA
J gene: TRBJ2-5
V gene: TRBV15
clone size: NA
CDR3 DNA: TGTGCCACCAGCAGTTGGACAGATCAAGAGACCCAGTACTTC
CDR3 protein: CATSSWTDQETQYF

D gene: NA
J gene: TRBJ1-4
V gene: TRBV28
clone size: NA
CDR3 DNA: TGTGCCAGCAGCCCTTTACAGGGTTTTAATGAAAAACTGTTTTTT
CDR3 protein: CASSPLQGFNEKLFF

D gene: NA
J gene: TRBJ1-5
V gene: TRBV7-6
clone size: NA
CDR3 DNA: TGTGCCAGCAGTATGTTTCAGGGGCAGCGCAATCAGCCCCAGCATTTT
CDR3 protein: CASSMFQGQRNQPQHF

D gene: NA
J gene: TRBJ1-1
V gene: TRBV6-1
clone size: few
CDR3 DNA: TGTGCCAGCAGTGAACAGGGGTGGGCGATGAACACTGAAGCTTTCTTT
CDR3 protein: CASSEQGWAMNTEAFF

D gene: TRBD1
J gene: TRBJ2-7
V gene: TRBV6-5
clone size: once
CDR3 DNA: TGTGCCAGCAGCCGGACAGGGAACGACGAGCAGTACTTC
CDR3 protein: CASSRTGNDEQYF

D gene: NA
J gene: TRBJ1-2
V gene: TRBV7-8
clone size: once
CDR3 DNA: TGTGCCAGCAGCTTACAGACTGATTACTATGGCTACACCTTC
CDR3 protein: CASSLQTDYYGYTF

D gene: TRBD2
J gene: TRBJ2-7
V gene: TRBV11-2
clone size: NA
CDR3 DNA: TGTGCCAGCAGCTTAGCGGGACTAGCCTCAAACGAGCAGTACTTC
CDR3 protein: CASSLAGLASNEQYF

D gene: NA
J gene: TRBJ2-2
V gene: TRBV28
clone size: NA
CDR3 DNA: TGTGCCAGCAGTTTAAGAGCTGTGTACGCGAACACCGGGGAGCTGTTTTTT
CDR3 protein: CASSLRAVYANTGELFF

D gene: NA
J gene: TRBJ1-1
V gene: TRBV5-1
clone size: NA
CDR3 DNA: TGCGCCAGTGGGCGGGAGGGAAGTGAAGCTTTCTTT
CDR3 protein: CASGREGSEAFF

D gene: NA
J gene: TRBJ2-3
V gene: TRBV7-9
clone size: NA
CDR3 DNA: TGTGCCAGCAGCTTAGCTAGTCGAGCTTGGTCTAGCACAGATACGCAGTATTTT
CDR3 protein: CASSLASRAWSSTDTQYF

D gene: NA
J gene: TRBJ1-3
V gene: TRBV10-3
clone size: NA
CDR3 DNA: TGTGCCATCAGTGTTACTCGGGACACCATATATTTT
CDR3 protein: CAISVTRDTIYF

D gene: TRBD1
J gene: TRBJ1-4
V gene: TRBV18
clone size: NA
CDR3 DNA: TGTGCCAGCTCACAGGGACAGACTAATGAAAAACTGTTTTTT
CDR3 protein: CASSQGQTNEKLFF

D gene: NA
J gene: TRBJ1-5
V gene: TRBV6-5
clone size: NA
CDR3 DNA: TGTGCCAGCATGCCTTTTTGGTCGGATCAGCCCCAGCATTTT
CDR3 protein: CASMPFWSDQPQHF

D gene: TRBD1
J gene: TRBJ1-5
V gene: TRBV5-8
clone size: NA
CDR3 DNA: TGTGCCAGCAGCTCCCGGGACAGCGCGTATAGCAATCAGCCCCAGCATTTT
CDR3 protein: CASSSRDSAYSNQPQHF

D gene: NA
J gene: TRBJ2-6
V gene: TRBV30
clone size: NA
CDR3 DNA: TGTGCTATATCCTCTGGGGCCAACGTCCTGACTTTC
CDR3 protein: CAISSGANVLTF

D gene: TRBD1
J gene: TRBJ2-7
V gene: TRBV7-2
clone size: NA
CDR3 DNA: TGTGCCAGCAGCTTCGGGACAGGGTGGTTCTACGAGCAGTACTTC
CDR3 protein: CASSFGTGWFYEQYF

D gene: NA
J gene: TRBJ1-4
V gene: TRBV10-2
clone size: NA
CDR3 DNA: TGCGCCAGCGGGAGCACTAATGAAAAACTGTTTTTT
CDR3 protein: CASGSTNEKLFF

D gene: TRBD1
J gene: TRBJ1-5
V gene: TRBV27
clone size: NA
CDR3 DNA: TGTGCCAGCAGACCAGGACAGGGCGATCAGCCCCAGCATTTT
CDR3 protein: CASRPGQGDQPQHF

D gene: NA
J gene: TRBJ2-1
V gene: TRBV5-1
clone size: NA
CDR3 DNA: TGCGCCAGCAGCTTGACCCTGCCCAGCTCCTACAATGAGCAGTTCTTC
CDR3 protein: CASSLTLPSSYNEQFF

D gene: NA
J gene: TRBJ2-2
V gene: TRBV14
clone size: NA
CDR3 DNA: TGTGCCAGCAGCCTCCCAGGGATGAGGGAGCTGTTTTTT
CDR3 protein: CASSLPGMRELFF

D gene: TRBD1
J gene: TRBJ1-5
V gene: TRBV9
clone size: NA
CDR3 DNA: TGTGCCAGCAGCCCCGGGCGGCAGGGGGTTCAGCCCCAGCATTTT
CDR3 protein: CASSPGRQGVQPQHF

D gene: TRBD1
J gene: TRBJ2-7
V gene: TRBV18
clone size: NA
CDR3 DNA: TGTGCCAGCTCACCACTGGGGACAGACTACGAGCAGTACTTC
CDR3 protein: CASSPLGTDYEQYF

D gene: TRBD1
J gene: TRBJ2-5
V gene: TRBV3-1/TRBV3-2
clone size: NA
CDR3 DNA: TGTGCCAGCGGACCTCCCGGGACAGGGGGCTTAGAGACCCAGTACTTC
CDR3 protein: CASGPPGTGGLETQYF

D gene: TRBD2
J gene: TRBJ2-1
V gene: TRBV5-4
clone size: NA
CDR3 DNA: TGTGCCAGCAGGGGGACTCGCGGGGGGGCCTCCTACAATGAGCAGTTCTTC
CDR3 protein: CASRGTRGGASYNEQFF

D gene: NA
J gene: TRBJ2-7
V gene: TRBV19
clone size: NA
CDR3 DNA: TGTGCCAGTAGTATCGGGGACTCCTACGAGCAGTACTTC
CDR3 protein: CASSIGDSYEQYF

D gene: TRBD1
J gene: TRBJ1-2
V gene: TRBV7-2
clone size: NA
CDR3 DNA: TGTGCCAGCAGATCCTCCGGGACAGCAGGCGGCTACACCTTC
CDR3 protein: CASRSSGTAGGYTF

D gene: NA
J gene: TRBJ1-5
V gene: TRBV19
clone size: NA
CDR3 DNA: TGTGCCAGTAGACCCCTTAATGCAGGGACATATCAGCCCCAGCATTTT
CDR3 protein: CASRPLNAGTYQPQHF

D gene: TRBD2
J gene: TRBJ2-5
V gene: TRBV7-7
clone size: NA
CDR3 DNA: TGTGCTAGCAGCGCGGGAGTGTCACTAGAGACCCAGTACTTC
CDR3 protein: CASSAGVSLETQYF

D gene: NA
J gene: TRBJ2-1
V gene: TRBV15
clone size: once
CDR3 DNA: TGTGCCACCAGCAGAGATTATAATGAGCAGTTCTTC
CDR3 protein: CATSRDYNEQFF

D gene: TRBD1
J gene: TRBJ1-1
V gene: TRBV5-1
clone size: NA
CDR3 DNA: TGCGCCAGCAGCACTCAGGGGGACACTGAAGCTTTCTTT
CDR3 protein: CASSTQGDTEAFF

D gene: NA
J gene: TRBJ2-7
V gene: TRBV2
clone size: NA
CDR3 DNA: TGTGCCAGCAGGGGGAGCCGCTTTTGGTACTTC
CDR3 protein: CASRGSRFWYF

D gene: NA
J gene: TRBJ1-5
V gene: TRBV27
clone size: NA
CDR3 DNA: TGTGCCAGCAGTTCGAACGGGGGACAGCCCCAGCATTTT
CDR3 protein: CASSSNGGQPQHF

D gene: TRBD1
J gene: TRBJ1-5
V gene: TRBV28
clone size: NA
CDR3 DNA: TGTGCCAGCAGTTTTGGCGACAGGGGGCGGCAGCCCCAGCATTTT
CDR3 protein: CASSFGDRGRQPQHF

D gene: NA
J gene: TRBJ1-1
V gene: TRBV7-9
clone size: NA
CDR3 DNA: TGTGCCAGCAGCCCCTTGGCAGGGATGAACACTGAAGCTTTCTTT
CDR3 protein: CASSPLAGMNTEAFF

D gene: NA
J gene: TRBJ1-3
V gene: TRBV5-1
clone size: NA
CDR3 DNA: TGCGCCACCCCCAAGGGGCAGTTCTCTGGAAACACCATATATTTT
CDR3 protein: CATPKGQFSGNTIYF

D gene: NA
J gene: TRBJ2-7
V gene: TRBV30
clone size: NA
CDR3 DNA: TGTGCCTGGAGTGGAGGGGGGGCCGGCTCCTACGAGCAGTACTTC
CDR3 protein: CAWSGGGAGSYEQYF

D gene: NA
J gene: TRBJ1-1
V gene: TRBV2
clone size: NA
CDR3 DNA: TGTGCCAGCGCCCGTCAGGGGAACACTGAAGCTTTCTTT
CDR3 protein: CASARQGNTEAFF

D gene: TRBD1
J gene: TRBJ1-5
V gene: TRBV19
clone size: few
CDR3 DNA: TGTGCCAGTAGTACGACAGGGAGCAATCAGCCCCAGCATTTT
CDR3 protein: CASSTTGSNQPQHF

D gene: NA
J gene: TRBJ2-5
V gene: TRBV6-4
clone size: few
CDR3 DNA: TGTGCCAGCAGTGAACGGGCAGGGGAAGAGACCCAGTACTTC
CDR3 protein: CASSERAGEETQYF

D gene: NA
J gene: TRBJ2-2
V gene: TRBV7-9
clone size: NA
CDR3 DNA: TGTGCCAGCAGCCCCCTTTCTTCCGGGGAGCTGTTTTTT
CDR3 protein: CASSPLSSGELFF

D gene: NA
J gene: TRBJ2-7
V gene: TRBV2
clone size: NA
CDR3 DNA: TGTGCCAGCAGGGTTGAGGACGAGCAGTACTTC
CDR3 protein: CASRVEDEQYF

D gene: TRBD1
J gene: TRBJ1-2
V gene: TRBV7-9
clone size: NA
CDR3 DNA: TGTGCCAGCACCTCCGGGACAGGGGCTAACTATGGCTACACCTTC
CDR3 protein: CASTSGTGANYGYTF

D gene: NA
J gene: TRBJ1-2
V gene: TRBV29-1
clone size: few
CDR3 DNA: TGCAGCGTTGCCGATGTGAGACAGAGGTTCTATGGCTACACCTTC
CDR3 protein: CSVADVRQRFYGYTF

D gene: TRBD2
J gene: TRBJ2-4
V gene: TRBV28
clone size: NA
CDR3 DNA: TGTGCCAGCAGCTCCGGGACTAGCGGGAGATCGAACATTCAGTACTTC
CDR3 protein: CASSSGTSGRSNIQYF

D gene: NA
J gene: TRBJ2-7
V gene: TRBV10-2
clone size: NA
CDR3 DNA: TGCGCCAGCAGTGATGCGAAGTCCTCCTACGAGCAGTACTTC
CDR3 protein: CASSDAKSSYEQYF

D gene: NA
J gene: TRBJ1-5
V gene: TRBV6-5
clone size: NA
CDR3 DNA: TGTGCCAGCAGTTATGGAGGGGCGATGGGCAATCAGCCCCAGCATTTT
CDR3 protein: CASSYGGAMGNQPQHF

D gene: TRBD1
J gene: TRBJ2-2
V gene: TRBV18
clone size: NA
CDR3 DNA: TGTGCCAGCTCCCGACTCAGCCAGGGGGCATGGGAGCTGTTTTTT
CDR3 protein: CASSRLSQGAWELFF

D gene: TRBD2
J gene: TRBJ2-1
V gene: TRBV7-3
clone size: NA
CDR3 DNA: TGTGCCAGCAGCGCGACTAGCGGCCTTCAGGGGGAGCAGTTCTTC
CDR3 protein: CASSATSGLQGEQFF

D gene: TRBD1
J gene: TRBJ2-1
V gene: TRBV5-4
clone size: NA
CDR3 DNA: TGTGCCAGCACCCAGGGACAGGGTCAAAATGAGCAGTTCTTC
CDR3 protein: CASTQGQGQNEQFF

D gene: TRBD1
J gene: TRBJ2-1
V gene: TRBV28
clone size: NA
CDR3 DNA: TGTGCCAGCAGTGGACCGACAGGGCGATCGGGGAATGAGCAGTTCTTC
CDR3 protein: CASSGPTGRSGNEQFF

D gene: NA
J gene: TRBJ2-2
V gene: TRBV19
clone size: once
CDR3 DNA: TGTGCCAGTAGTATCCTACAGGGAACCGGGGAGCTGTTTTTT
CDR3 protein: CASSILQGTGELFF

D gene: TRBD1
J gene: TRBJ2-5
V gene: TRBV2
clone size: once
CDR3 DNA: TGTGCCAGCAGTGAACAGGGGGTACAAGAGACCCAGTACTTC
CDR3 protein: CASSEQGVQETQYF

D gene: NA
J gene: TRBJ2-1
V gene: TRBV30
clone size: NA
CDR3 DNA: TGTGCCTGGAGTTCTAGAGTCAGTGAGCAGTTCTTC
CDR3 protein: CAWSSRVSEQFF

D gene: TRBD2
J gene: TRBJ2-2
V gene: TRBV27
clone size: NA
CDR3 DNA: TGTGCCAGCAGTACCCCGGTGGGCGGGAGGAACACCGGGGAGCTGTTTTTT
CDR3 protein: CASSTPVGGRNTGELFF